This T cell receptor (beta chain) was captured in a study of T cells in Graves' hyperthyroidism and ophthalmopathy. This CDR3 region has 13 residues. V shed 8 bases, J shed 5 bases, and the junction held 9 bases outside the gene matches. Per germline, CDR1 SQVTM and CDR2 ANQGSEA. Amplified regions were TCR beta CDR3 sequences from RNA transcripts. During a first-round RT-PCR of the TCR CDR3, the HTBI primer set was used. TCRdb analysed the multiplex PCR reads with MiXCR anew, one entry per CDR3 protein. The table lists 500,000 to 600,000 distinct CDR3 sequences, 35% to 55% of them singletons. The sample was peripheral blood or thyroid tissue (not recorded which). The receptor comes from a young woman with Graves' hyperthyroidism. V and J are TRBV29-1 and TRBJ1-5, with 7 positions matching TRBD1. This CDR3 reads CSLGDSPYQPQHF. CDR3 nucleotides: TGCAGCTTGGGGGACAGTCCCTATCAGCCCCAGCATTTT.